These 5 T cell receptor beta chains were sequenced from one sample in a study of cytomegalovirus exposure and HLA in healthy donors. Both 60 Vbeta primers and 13 Jbeta primers went into the PCR. The repertoire was sequenced with immunoSEQ multiplex PCR; TCRdb's copy has only in-frame clones and lacks some. There are 45,000 to 60,000 clones in the sample; around 81% occur only once, and roughly 8% lies in the top ten. Sample: PBMCs. All receptors derive from a man younger than 40 in good health and CMV-seropositive.

This sequence joins TRBV14 and TRBJ1-1; possibly TRBD1 for D (5 bases). Germline V CDR1 and CDR2: SGHDN, FVKESK. Trimming took 0 bases from V and 10 from J, leaving 6 bases between them. The CDR3 extends over 11 amino acids. CDR3 sequence: CASSQEGGAFF. In DNA form, the CDR3 reads TGTGCCAGCAGCCAAGAGGGGGGAGCTTTCTTT.

The V call is TRBV6-5, the J call TRBJ2-7; D remains ambiguous. This CDR3 comprises 14 residues. CDR1 and CDR2 (germline): MNHEY, SVGAGI. Between the trimmed V and J ends, which lost 4 bases and 0 bases, there was a span of 10 bases. CDR3 nucleotide sequence: TGTGCCAGCAGTTTCTCCCCGAGCTCCTACGAGCAGTACTTC. Amino acid sequence: CASSFSPSSYEQYF.

V usage is TRBV5-4 and J usage is TRBJ2-5; TRBD1 agrees at 11 bases. V dropped 4 bases and J dropped 5; count of bases not matched to a gene: 1. Germline V lookup: CDR1 SGHNT, CDR2 YYREEE (reference sequence). This CDR3 region has 13 residues. CDR3 protein: CASSRDRGETQYF. As DNA, the CDR3 is TGTGCCAGCAGCCGGGACAGGGGGGAGACCCAGTACTTC.

The chain is built from TRBV5-1 and TRBJ2-5, with 10 positions matching TRBD2. J lost 5 bases, V lost 2 bases, and 6 bases had no gene match. Germline loops: CDR1 SGHRS, CDR2 YFSETQ. The CDR3 length is 15 residues. Here the CDR3 reads CASSFQRGGQETQYF. The CDR3 DNA reads as TGCGCCAGCAGCTTCCAGCGGGGGGGTCAGGAGACCCAGTACTTC.

The V and J genes are TRBV6-4 and TRBJ2-3; TRBD1 agrees at 7 bases. Per the germline V gene, CDR1 is MRHNA and CDR2 is SNTAGT. The V and J ends lost 3 bases and 1 base, in that order; junction bases with no gene match: 1. The CDR3 is 14 amino acids. CDR3 region: CASSDGTGTDTQYF. CDR3 in DNA: TGTGCCAGCAGTGATGGGACAGGCACAGATACGCAGTATTTT.